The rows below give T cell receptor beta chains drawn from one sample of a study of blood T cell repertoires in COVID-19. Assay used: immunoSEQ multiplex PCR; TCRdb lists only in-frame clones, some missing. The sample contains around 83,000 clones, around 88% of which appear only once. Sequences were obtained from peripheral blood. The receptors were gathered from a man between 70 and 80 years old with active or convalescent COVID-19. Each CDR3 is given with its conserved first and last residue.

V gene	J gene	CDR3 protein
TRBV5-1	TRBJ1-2	CASSFDRRGYTF
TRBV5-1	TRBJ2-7	CASSPLQVWGDEQYF
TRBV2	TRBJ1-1	CASSARQGRTEAFF
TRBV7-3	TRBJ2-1	CASSRKPPGQGSYNEQFF
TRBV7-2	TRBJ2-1	CASSPTGFRTDEQFF
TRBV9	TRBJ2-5	CASSASTGAAETQYF
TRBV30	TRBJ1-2	CAWSVVRLLGNYGYTF
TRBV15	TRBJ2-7	CATSRGVSGSRGEQYF
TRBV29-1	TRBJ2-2	CSALGQGAGELFF
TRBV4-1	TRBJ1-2	CASSQGDRTIGYTF
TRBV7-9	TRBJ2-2	CASLRWTGNTGELFF
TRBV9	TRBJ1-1	CASSAGQGAVGTEAFF
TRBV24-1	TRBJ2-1	CATSDFIGNEQFF
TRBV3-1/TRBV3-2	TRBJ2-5	CASSPMDREETQYF
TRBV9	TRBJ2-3	CASSDGTSTDTQYF
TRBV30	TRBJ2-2	CAWSAQGHGELFF
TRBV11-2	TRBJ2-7	CASSLVRGQGASEQYF
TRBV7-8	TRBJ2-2	CASSLVASNTGELFF
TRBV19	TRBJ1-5	CASSENGFGNQPQHF
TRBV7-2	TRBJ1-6	CASSLRDRGYNSPLHF
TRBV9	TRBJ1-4	CASSVGAGVYATNEKLFF
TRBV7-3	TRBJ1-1	CASSFDASTEAFF
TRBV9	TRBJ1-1	CASSVETGGGEAFF
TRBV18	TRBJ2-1	CASSLRQGSNEQFF
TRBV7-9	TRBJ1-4	CASSLGQGVWDEKLFF
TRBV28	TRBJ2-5	CASSLLSGREAETQYF
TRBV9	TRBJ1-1	CASSPNTGYTEAFF